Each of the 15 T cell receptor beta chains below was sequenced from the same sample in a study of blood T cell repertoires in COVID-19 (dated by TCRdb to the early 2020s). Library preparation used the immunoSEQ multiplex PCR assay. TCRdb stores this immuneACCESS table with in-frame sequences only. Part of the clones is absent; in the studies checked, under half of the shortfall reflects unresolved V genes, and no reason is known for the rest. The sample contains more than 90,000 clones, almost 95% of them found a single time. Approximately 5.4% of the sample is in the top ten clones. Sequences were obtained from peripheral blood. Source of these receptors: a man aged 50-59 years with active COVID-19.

CDR3 region: CASSFAPTLSDEKLFF. The CDR3 bases are TGTGCCAGCAGTTTCGCCCCGACATTATCAGATGAAAAACTGTTTTTT. The chain combines TRBV6-5 with TRBJ1-4, with unresolved D. The germline V gene has CDR1 MNHEY and CDR2 SVGAGI. Trimming took off 4 bases at V and 6 bases at J, with 18 bases between the two ends. This CDR3 is 16 amino acids long.

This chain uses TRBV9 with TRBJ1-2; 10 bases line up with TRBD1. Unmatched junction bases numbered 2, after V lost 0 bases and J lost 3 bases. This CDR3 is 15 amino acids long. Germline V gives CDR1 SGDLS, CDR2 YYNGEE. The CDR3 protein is CASSVAGQGYYGYTF. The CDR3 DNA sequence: TGTGCCAGCAGCGTAGCGGGACAGGGGTACTATGGCTACACCTTC. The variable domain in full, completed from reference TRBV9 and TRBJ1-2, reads DSGVTQTPKHLITATGQRVTLRCSPRSGDLSVYWYQQSLDQGLQFLIQYYNGEERAKGNILERFSAQQFPDLHSELNLSSLELGDSALYFCASSVAGQGYYGYTFGSGTRLTVV.

This CDR3 reads CASSLGGLGQGPLTYNEQFF. The CDR3, as DNA: TGTGCCAGCAGTCTAGGGGGACTTGGACAGGGACCTCTAACCTACAATGAGCAGTTCTTC. J is TRBJ2-1 and V is TRBV28; 8 bases fit TRBD1. The CDR3 spans 20 residues. Germline loops: CDR1 MDHEN, CDR2 SYDVKM. The trim removed 5 bases at V and 2 bases at J, leaving 20 bases unmatched.

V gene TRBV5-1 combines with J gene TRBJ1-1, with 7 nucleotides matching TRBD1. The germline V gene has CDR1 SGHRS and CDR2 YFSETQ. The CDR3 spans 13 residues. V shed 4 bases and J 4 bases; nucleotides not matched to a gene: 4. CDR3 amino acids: CASSPYRGTEAFF. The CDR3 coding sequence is TGCGCCAGCAGCCCCTACAGGGGCACTGAAGCTTTCTTT. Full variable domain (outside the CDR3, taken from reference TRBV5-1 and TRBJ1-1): KAGVTQTPRYLIKTRGQQVTLSCSPISGHRSVSWYQQTPGQGLQFLFEYFSETQRNKGNFPGRFSGRQFSNSRSEMNVSTLELGDSALYLCASSPYRGTEAFFGQGTRLTVV.

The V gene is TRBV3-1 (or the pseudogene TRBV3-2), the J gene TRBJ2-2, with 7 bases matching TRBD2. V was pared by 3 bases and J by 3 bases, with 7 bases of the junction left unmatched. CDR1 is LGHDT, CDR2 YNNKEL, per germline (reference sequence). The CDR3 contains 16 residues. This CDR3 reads CASSHTGGRYTGELFF. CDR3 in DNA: TGTGCCAGCAGCCATACGGGGGGAAGGTACACCGGGGAGCTGTTTTTT.

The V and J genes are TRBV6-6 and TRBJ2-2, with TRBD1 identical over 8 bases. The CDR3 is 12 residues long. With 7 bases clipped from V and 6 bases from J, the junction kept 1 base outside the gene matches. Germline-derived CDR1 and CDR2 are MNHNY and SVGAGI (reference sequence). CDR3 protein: CASNRGAGELFF. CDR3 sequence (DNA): TGTGCCAGCAACAGGGGGGCCGGGGAGCTGTTTTTT.

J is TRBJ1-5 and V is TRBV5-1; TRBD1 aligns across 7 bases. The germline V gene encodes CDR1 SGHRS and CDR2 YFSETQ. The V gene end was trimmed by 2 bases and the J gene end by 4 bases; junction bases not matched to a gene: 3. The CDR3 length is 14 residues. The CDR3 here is CASSLGTENQPQHF. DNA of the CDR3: TGCGCCAGCAGCTTAGGGACAGAAAATCAGCCCCAGCATTTT.

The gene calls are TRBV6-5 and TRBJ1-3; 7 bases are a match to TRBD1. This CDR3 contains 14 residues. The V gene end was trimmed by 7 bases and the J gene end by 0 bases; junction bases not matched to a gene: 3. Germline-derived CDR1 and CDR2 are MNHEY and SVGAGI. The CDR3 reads CASIPGGSGNTIYF. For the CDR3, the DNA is TGTGCCAGCATCCCAGGGGGCTCTGGAAACACCATATATTTT.

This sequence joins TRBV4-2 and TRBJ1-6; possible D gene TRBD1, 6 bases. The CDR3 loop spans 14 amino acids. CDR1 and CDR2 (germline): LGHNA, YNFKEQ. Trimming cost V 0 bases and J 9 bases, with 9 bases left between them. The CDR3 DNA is TGTGCCAGCAGCCAAGAACAGGGTGGTTCACCCCTCCACTTT. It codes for CASSQEQGGSPLHF.

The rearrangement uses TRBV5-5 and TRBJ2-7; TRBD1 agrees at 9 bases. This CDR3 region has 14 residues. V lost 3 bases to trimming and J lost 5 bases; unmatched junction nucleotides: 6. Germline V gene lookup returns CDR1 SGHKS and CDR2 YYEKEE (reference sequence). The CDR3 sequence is CASSWGQGGHEQYF. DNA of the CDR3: TGTGCCAGCAGCTGGGGACAGGGTGGCCACGAGCAGTACTTC.

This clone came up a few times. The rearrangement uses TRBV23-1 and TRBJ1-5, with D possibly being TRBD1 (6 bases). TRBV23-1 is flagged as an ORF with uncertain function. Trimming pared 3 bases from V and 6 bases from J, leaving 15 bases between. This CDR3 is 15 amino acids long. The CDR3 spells CASSHPGPGAQPQHF. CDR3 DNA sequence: TGCGCCAGCAGTCACCCGGGGCCAGGGGCTCAGCCCCAGCATTTT.

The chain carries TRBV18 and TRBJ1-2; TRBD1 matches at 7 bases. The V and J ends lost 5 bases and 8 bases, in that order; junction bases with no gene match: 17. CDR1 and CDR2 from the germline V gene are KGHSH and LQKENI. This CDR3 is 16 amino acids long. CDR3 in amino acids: CASSSETGKKVQGYTF. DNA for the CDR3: TGTGCCAGCTCATCGGAGACAGGGAAGAAGGTTCAAGGCTACACCTTC.

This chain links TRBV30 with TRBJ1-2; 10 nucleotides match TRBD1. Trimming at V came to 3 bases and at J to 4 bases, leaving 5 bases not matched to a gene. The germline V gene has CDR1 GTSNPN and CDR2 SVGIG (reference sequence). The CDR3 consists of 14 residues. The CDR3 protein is CAWRTGGVTYGYTF. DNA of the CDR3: TGTGCCTGGAGGACAGGGGGCGTCACCTATGGCTACACCTTC.

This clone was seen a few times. The CDR3 bases are TGCGCCAGCAGCCCCCAGGGCGGGGAGCTGTTTTTT. Amino acids: CASSPQGGELFF. V and J are TRBV4-1 and TRBJ2-2; TRBD1 is a possible D gene (5 bases). Germline CDR1 reads MGHRA; CDR2 reads YSYEKL. This CDR3 has 12 residues. The V and J ends lost 4 bases and 7 bases respectively, with 7 bases between them.

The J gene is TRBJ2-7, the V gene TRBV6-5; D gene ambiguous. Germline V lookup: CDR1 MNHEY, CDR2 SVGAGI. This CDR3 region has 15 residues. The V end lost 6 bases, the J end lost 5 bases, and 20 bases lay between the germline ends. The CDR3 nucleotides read TGTGCCAGCAGGCCTGGAGTATCCCCTACTAACGAGCAGTACTTC. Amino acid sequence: CASRPGVSPTNEQYF.